These 16 T cell receptor beta chains came from one sample sequenced in a study of OX40 agonist ivuxolimab in advanced cancers. Here immunoSEQ multiplex PCR was the method, and the copy in TCRdb shows in-frame clones only, minus some. The profile covers some 41,000 clones, with approximately 84% appearing a single time and about a sixth taken by the ten largest. The starting material was CD4+ or CD8+ T cells sorted from blood, obtained in a trial of the OX40 agonist ivuxolimab. Receptors originate from an adult with an advanced solid tumor such as melanoma, head and neck, liver or kidney cancer.

The CDR3 sequence: CASSLYTGTAAYNEQFF. CDR3 bases: TGTGCCAGCAGTTTGTACACCGGGACCGCCGCCTACAATGAGCAGTTCTTC. The chain combines TRBV28 with TRBJ2-1; D tentatively reads TRBD1 or TRBD2 (5 bases each). Germline V lookup: CDR1 MDHEN, CDR2 SYDVKM. V lost 3 bases to trimming and J lost 2 bases, with 17 bases between them. The CDR3 sequence is 17 residues long.

The chain carries TRBV27 and TRBJ2-1; 10 nucleotides line up with TRBD2. Per germline, CDR1 MNHEY and CDR2 SMNVEV (reference sequence). CDR3 size: 16 residues. V was clipped by 3 bases and J by 7 bases; unmatched bases: 9. DNA for the CDR3: TGTGCCAGCAGTTTTGAGCGGGGGGGCGTCACAAATGAGCAGTTCTTC. This translates into CASSFERGGVTNEQFF.

The chain carries TRBV7-8 and TRBJ1-1; D gene unclear. This CDR3 comprises 14 residues. V was clipped by 5 bases and J by 7 bases, with 17 bases between them. CDR1 SGHVS and CDR2 FQNEAQ come from the germline V gene. The CDR3 bases are TGTGCCAGCAGCCCTATCGCGAGCGCCGGTGAAGCTTTCTTT. Its protein is CASSPIASAGEAFF.

The gene calls are TRBV6-5 and TRBJ1-6, with D possibly TRBD1 on 5 matching bases. V lost 3 bases to trimming and J lost 9 bases, with 9 bases between them. The CDR3 covers 13 residues. The germline gives CDR1 MNHEY, CDR2 SVGAGI. The CDR3 region is CASSYGGVSPLHF. The DNA for the CDR3 is TGTGCCAGCAGTTATGGAGGGGTTTCACCCCTCCACTTT.

The rearrangement uses TRBV18 and TRBJ2-2, with TRBD1 matching 8 bases. Germline CDR1 and CDR2: KGHSH and LQKENI. The ends lost 6 bases at V and 2 bases at J; junction bases unmatched: 11. This CDR3 is built from 17 residues. CDR3 amino acids: CASSSPRDRRNTGELFF. As DNA, the CDR3 is TGTGCCAGCTCGTCCCCTCGGGACAGGCGAAACACCGGGGAGCTGTTTTTT. The variable domain in full, completed from reference TRBV18 and TRBJ2-2, reads NAGVMQNPRHLVRRRGQEARLRCSPMKGHSHVYWYRQLPEEGLKFMVYLQKENIIDESGMPKERFSAEFPKEGPSILRIQQVVRGDSAAYFCASSSPRDRRNTGELFFGEGSRLTVL.

V usage is TRBV30 and J usage is TRBJ1-1; D not certain. This CDR3 is 14 amino acids long. From germline, CDR1 is GTSNPN and CDR2 SVGIG (reference sequence). V was pared by 0 bases and J by 3 bases, with 11 bases between. CDR3 in DNA: TGTGCCTGGAGTGTATGGGGATTGGACACTGAAGCTTTCTTT. It yields the protein CAWSVWGLDTEAFF.

The J gene is TRBJ1-5, the V gene TRBV5-1; no clear D. Germline-derived CDR1 and CDR2 are SGHRS and YFSETQ. This CDR3 is built from 14 residues. V was trimmed by 2 bases and J by 5 bases, leaving 11 bases between them. CDR3: CASSFYEGDQPQHF. The CDR3 DNA is TGCGCCAGCAGCTTCTATGAAGGCGATCAGCCCCAGCATTTT.

J is TRBJ2-5 and V is TRBV29-1, with 13 bases that match TRBD2. V shed 5 bases and J 5 bases; nucleotides not matched to a gene: 11. This CDR3 has 16 residues. CDR1 SQVTM and CDR2 ANQGSEA come from the germline V gene. In DNA form, the CDR3 reads TGCAGCGTTCCACCCCCGGGACTAGCGGGGTCGGAGACCCAGTACTTC. Translation: CSVPPPGLAGSETQYF.

The rearrangement joins TRBV9 to TRBJ1-1, with a tentative D call TRBD1 (6 bases). V was cut by 4 bases and J by 2 bases, with 15 bases left in between. This CDR3 has 15 amino acids. Per the germline V gene, CDR1 is SGDLS and CDR2 is YYNGEE. CDR3 bases: TGTGCCAGCAGCTTAACTAAGGGGGGTAACACTGAAGCTTTCTTT. Amino acids: CASSLTKGGNTEAFF.

The gene calls are TRBV6-5 and TRBJ1-2, with 8 bases lining up with TRBD1. J lost 6 bases, V lost 0 bases, and 6 bases had no gene match. The germline gives CDR1 MNHEY, CDR2 SVGAGI. CDR3 length: 15 residues. The CDR3 region has the DNA TGTGCCAGCAGTTACTCGGACAGGGTCTTCAATGGCTACACCTTC. Translated: CASSYSDRVFNGYTF.

V and J are TRBV6-5 and TRBJ1-2; weak D call: TRBD1 (6 bases). The germline V gene encodes CDR1 MNHEY and CDR2 SVGAGI. The V gene lost 5 bases and the J gene lost 5 bases, with 15 bases spanning the gap. The CDR3 extends over 14 amino acids. CDR3 sequence (DNA): TGTGCCAGCAGTGAATTTCACAGGGAATATGGCTACACCTTC. Amino acids: CASSEFHREYGYTF.

The chain has TRBV18 and TRBJ2-1; 8 nucleotides line up with TRBD2. The CDR3 runs to 14 residues. V dropped 3 bases and J dropped 7; count of bases not matched to a gene: 5. Germline V gene lookup returns CDR1 KGHSH and CDR2 LQKENI. The CDR3 region has the DNA TGTGCCAGCTCACCTCTAGCGGGTGGGAATGAGCAGTTCTTC. Amino acid sequence: CASSPLAGGNEQFF.

The chain is built from TRBV7-9 and TRBJ1-1, with 8 bases identical to TRBD1. Germline loops: CDR1 SEHNR, CDR2 FQNEAQ (reference sequence). V trimming: 2 bases; J trimming: 5 bases; junction bases outside the gene matches: 7. The CDR3 length is 15 residues. The chain's CDR3 is CASSLTGGGPTEAFF. In DNA, the CDR3 is TGTGCCAGCAGCTTAACAGGGGGGGGACCGACTGAAGCTTTCTTT.

The chain is built from TRBV19 and TRBJ1-1; tentative D call: TRBD1 (6 bases). CDR1 is LNHDA and CDR2 is SQIVND in the germline V gene (reference sequence). This CDR3 is 14 amino acids long. Trimming left V 5 bases short and J 2 bases short, with 12 bases between. The CDR3 bases are TGTGCCAGTAGTCCCGGGACACCCAACACTGAAGCTTTCTTT. This encodes CASSPGTPNTEAFF.

The chain recombines TRBV6-6 with TRBJ2-3; D is possibly TRBD2 (6 bases). The CDR3 covers 14 residues. V was trimmed by 6 bases and J by 6 bases, leaving 16 bases between them. Germline V gene lookup returns CDR1 MNHNY and CDR2 SVGAGI (reference sequence). DNA of the CDR3: TGTGCCAGCAGCCCGGGACTCCCTGTGGATACGCAGTATTTT. As protein: CASSPGLPVDTQYF.

V usage is TRBV27 and J usage is TRBJ2-7, with 7 bases lining up with TRBD2. Germline CDR1 reads MNHEY; CDR2 reads SMNVEV (reference sequence). The CDR3 has 14 residues. V gave up 5 bases and J gave up 1 base; unmatched junction bases: 5. This CDR3 reads CASSQTSDSYEQYF. In nucleotides, the CDR3 is TGTGCCAGCAGTCAAACTAGCGATTCCTACGAGCAGTACTTC.